This T cell receptor beta chain was recorded in a study of cytotoxic CD8 clonotypes in ibrutinib-treated CLL. About the research overall: Once treatment had gone on for a median of 12 months, range 6 to 36, response samples were drawn. Samples showed on average about 240,000 productive templates and roughly 90,000 productive rearrangements.

TCRdb's copy holds only in-frame clones and misses some; the assay was immunoSEQ multiplex PCR. The sample holds roughly 200,000 clones, around three quarters seen once. Genomic DNA in an amount of roughly 2 micrograms was extracted from cryopreserved PBMCs and used for the preparation of TCR beta libraries. The specimen comprised PBMCs, sampled after 24 months of ibrutinib treatment. The sequence came from a human donor with chronic lymphocytic leukemia.

CDR3 sequence reads: CASRPTGGRNTIYF. The CDR3 DNA sequence: TGCGCCAGCAGGCCCACAGGGGGGCGAAACACCATATATTTT. The rearrangement links TRBV10-2 to TRBJ1-3, with 8 bases matching TRBD1. The trim removed 6 bases at V and 5 bases at J, leaving 6 bases unmatched. CDR1 and CDR2 (germline): WSHSY, SAAADI. The CDR3 covers 14 residues.